These 20 T cell receptor beta chains were sequenced from one sample in a study of cytomegalovirus exposure and HLA in healthy donors. The PCR ran on 60 Vbeta and 13 Jbeta primers. Some clones are missing from TCRdb's copy, which holds only in-frame ones; the method was immunoSEQ multiplex PCR. The sample lists about 130,000 clones; roughly 72% were seen once. Material: PBMCs. These receptors all come from a woman aged 50 to 60 in good health and CMV-seronegative.

This chain joins TRBV30 and TRBJ1-1, with TRBD1 identical over 8 bases. Germline lookup yields CDR1 GTSNPN and CDR2 SVGIG (reference sequence). The CDR3 has 12 residues. J lost 6 bases, V lost 3 bases, and 3 bases had no gene match. The CDR3 region has the DNA TGTGCCTGGAGGGGACAGGTCTCTGAAGCTTTCTTT. It encodes CAWRGQVSEAFF.

This clone has just a few counts. The chain combines TRBV5-1 with TRBJ2-3, with a tentative D call TRBD2 (6 bases). Trimming stripped 0 bases from V and 5 bases from J, with 10 bases between. The CDR3 contains 14 residues. The V gene's germline CDR1 is SGHRS and CDR2 YFSETQ. CDR3 in amino acids: CASSLAIAEDTQYF. In nucleotides, the CDR3 is TGCGCCAGCAGCTTGGCAATAGCGGAAGATACGCAGTATTTT.

The chain is built from TRBV6-5 and TRBJ1-1; 7 nucleotides align to TRBD1. V lost 4 bases to trimming and J lost 1 base; unmatched junction nucleotides: 0. This CDR3 region has 13 residues. Germline V gene lookup returns CDR1 MNHEY and CDR2 SVGAGI. Here the CDR3 DNA reads TGTGCCAGCAGTTGGGACAGGAACACTGAAGCTTTCTTT. It translates to CASSWDRNTEAFF.

V usage is TRBV5-6 and J usage is TRBJ2-5; 11 bases line up with TRBD2. V shed 2 bases, J shed 4 bases, and the junction held 13 bases outside the gene matches. The CDR3 extends over 18 amino acids. Germline loops: CDR1 SGHDT, CDR2 YYEEEE. The CDR3 DNA sequence: TGTGCCAGCAGCTTTTCCCCGCTAGCGGGAGGTTCCGGAGAGACCCAGTACTTC. Translated, it gives CASSFSPLAGGSGETQYF.

The chain uses TRBV28 and TRBJ1-2; 9 bases fit TRBD1. Germline CDR1 MDHEN, CDR2 SYDVKM. With V trimmed by 7 bases and J by 6 bases, 12 bases remained unmatched. The CDR3 runs to 15 residues. The CDR3 protein is CASIMTGGSGNGYTF. In nucleotides, the CDR3 is TGTGCCAGCATCATGACAGGGGGTTCTGGGAATGGCTACACCTTC.

The CDR3 DNA is TGTGCCAGCAGCTCCCGGGGAGCGGGAGGGTCCAATGAGCAGTTCTTC. Its translation is CASSSRGAGGSNEQFF. The chain recombines TRBV7-3 with TRBJ2-1, with 10 bases matching TRBD2. CDR1 is SGHTA and CDR2 is FQGTGA in the germline V gene. This CDR3 has 16 residues. The V segment lost 4 bases and the J segment 6 bases; nucleotides outside the gene matches: 9. Full variable domain (remainder filled in from reference TRBV7-3 and TRBJ2-1): GAGVSQTPSNKVTEKGKYVELRCDPISGHTALYWYRQSLGQGPEFLIYFQGTGAADDSGLPNDRFFAVRPEGSVSTLKIQRTERGDSAVYLCASSSRGAGGSNEQFFGPGTRLTVL.

V usage is TRBV28 and J usage is TRBJ1-2; no clear D. V was trimmed by 4 bases and J by 8 bases, leaving 11 bases between them. In germline, CDR1 is MDHEN, CDR2 SYDVKM. The CDR3 runs 12 residues. In DNA form, the CDR3 reads TGTGCCAGCAGTTCCAAGCCCTACGGCTACACCTTC. Translated, it gives CASSSKPYGYTF.

This clone came up a few times. V gene TRBV6-5 combines with J gene TRBJ1-2; D uncertain. Trimming shortened V by 6 bases and J by 4 bases, and 12 bases separated the two germline ends. The length of the CDR3 is 13 residues. Germline CDR1 reads MNHEY; CDR2 reads SVGAGI. The CDR3 region is CASSSSGFYGYTF. The CDR3 nucleotides are TGTGCCAGCAGCTCCAGCGGGTTCTATGGCTACACCTTC.

The chain is built from TRBV2 and TRBJ2-1, with TRBD2 matching over 11 bases. Germline V CDR1 and CDR2: SNHLY, FYNNEI. The CDR3 contains 18 residues. Trimming removed 3 bases from V and 1 base from J; junction bases left unmatched: 8. CDR3: CASSEIAGGWGSYNEQFF. The CDR3 nucleotides are TGTGCCAGCAGTGAGATAGCGGGAGGGTGGGGGTCCTACAATGAGCAGTTCTTC.

This clone has only one observation. The chain carries TRBV7-2 and TRBJ1-1; D perhaps matches TRBD1 (6 bases). This CDR3 has 15 residues. Trimming took 5 bases from V and 1 from J, leaving 14 bases between them. Germline CDR1 SGHTA, CDR2 FQGNSA. In DNA form, the CDR3 reads TGTGCCAGCAGCGCCCAACAGGGAAGGAACACTGAAGCTTTCTTT. This codes for CASSAQQGRNTEAFF.

The chain combines TRBV6-1 with TRBJ2-2; 10 bases map to TRBD2. Looked up from germline, CDR1 is MNHNS and CDR2 is SASEGT. The CDR3 totals 16 residues. With 0 bases clipped from V and 7 bases from J, the junction kept 5 bases outside the gene matches. CDR3 in DNA: TGTGCCAGCAGTGAAGCCTGGACTAGCGGTATCGGGGAGCTGTTTTTT. Translated: CASSEAWTSGIGELFF.

V and J are TRBV28 and TRBJ2-5, with TRBD2 matching 8 bases. The ends lost 7 bases at V and 5 bases at J; junction bases unmatched: 9. Germline V gene lookup returns CDR1 MDHEN and CDR2 SYDVKM. The CDR3 is 14 residues long. The CDR3 sequence is CASNLRGGQETQYF. The CDR3 DNA reads as TGTGCCAGCAACCTCCGGGGGGGGCAGGAGACCCAGTACTTC. The entire variable domain, with the rest obtained from reference TRBV28 and TRBJ2-5, is as follows: DVKVTQSSRYLVKRTGEKVFLECVQDMDHENMFWYRQDPGLGLRLIYFSYDVKMKEKGDIPEGYSVSREKKERFSLILESASTNQTSMYLCASNLRGGQETQYFGPGTRLLVL.

The chain recombines TRBV30 with TRBJ1-2; D remains ambiguous. Trimming removed 0 bases at V and 1 base at J, with 9 bases between. This CDR3 is built from 14 residues. Per the germline V gene, CDR1 is GTSNPN and CDR2 is SVGIG (reference sequence). The CDR3 coding sequence is TGTGCCTGGAGTGTACGTCGGGATAACTATGGCTACACCTTC. This sequence encodes CAWSVRRDNYGYTF.

The CDR3 protein is CASSEFRGAGQYV. The CDR3 DNA sequence: TGTGCCAGCAGTGAATTTCGGGGCGCGGGGCAGTACGTC. The rearrangement links TRBV6-1 to TRBJ2-7; D might be TRBD1 or TRBD2, each matching 5 bases. Germline V gene lookup returns CDR1 MNHNS and CDR2 SASEGT. CDR3 length: 13 residues. With 2 bases removed from V and 9 bases from J, the gap between germline ends came to 14 bases.

This clone came up a few times. The chain recombines TRBV4-3 with TRBJ2-1; 8 bases are a match to TRBD2. The V and J ends lost 1 base and 2 bases, in that order; junction bases with no gene match: 4. Germline-derived CDR1 and CDR2 are LGHNA and YSLEER. The length of the CDR3 is 16 residues. Written as DNA, the CDR3 is TGCGCCAGCAGCCAAGCAGCGGGAGAAGCCTACAATGAGCAGTTCTTC. It yields the protein CASSQAAGEAYNEQFF.

The chain links TRBV28 to TRBJ1-5; TRBD1 matches at 7 bases. The germline V gene encodes CDR1 MDHEN and CDR2 SYDVKM. The CDR3 sequence is 20 residues long. Germline trimming cut 4 bases from V and 1 base from J; bases unmatched to any gene: 19. CDR3 sequence: CASSSQPTGRDFWSNQPQHF. CDR3 sequence (DNA): TGTGCCAGCAGTTCCCAGCCGACAGGGAGAGATTTTTGGAGCAATCAGCCCCAGCATTTT.

This chain connects TRBV9 to TRBJ2-7; 14 nucleotides align to TRBD2. The CDR3 spans 14 residues. Germline trimming cut 4 bases from V and 8 bases from J; bases unmatched to any gene: 5. Germline CDR1 reads SGDLS; CDR2 reads YYNGEE. The CDR3 bases are TGTGCCAGCAGCACGGGACTAGCGGGAGACCAGCAGTACTTC. Translated, it gives CASSTGLAGDQQYF. Variable domain in full (rest from reference TRBV9 and TRBJ2-7): DSGVTQTPKHLITATGQRVTLRCSPRSGDLSVYWYQQSLDQGLQFLIQYYNGEERAKGNILERFSAQQFPDLHSELNLSSLELGDSALYFCASSTGLAGDQQYFGPGTRLTVT.

The chain employs TRBV30 and TRBJ1-2; perhaps TRBD1 as D (5 bases). V was shortened by 2 bases and J by 6 bases, with 13 bases between the two germline ends. Per the germline V gene, CDR1 is GTSNPN and CDR2 is SVGIG (reference sequence). There are 13 residues in the CDR3. This CDR3 is CAWSTDRSNGYTF. The CDR3 DNA sequence: TGTGCCTGGAGTACCGACAGATCCAATGGCTACACCTTC.

This clone was recorded only once. The genes are TRBV7-8 and TRBJ2-3; 13 positions agree with TRBD2. V trimming: 1 base; J trimming: 6 bases; junction bases outside the gene matches: 4. CDR1 is SGHVS, CDR2 FQNEAQ, per germline. CDR3 length: 16 amino acids. The CDR3 nucleotides are TGTGCCAGCAGCTTAGGGACTAGCGGGAGTTATGATACGCAGTATTTT. Translating it yields CASSLGTSGSYDTQYF.

The chain recombines TRBV7-9 with TRBJ2-7, with D perhaps matching TRBD1 (5 bases). The CDR3 spans 13 residues. The V and J ends lost 2 bases and 4 bases respectively, with 9 bases between them. Germline CDR1 SEHNR, CDR2 FQNEAQ (reference sequence). CDR3 loop: CASSLRAGYEQYF. DNA of the CDR3: TGTGCCAGCAGCTTAAGGGCAGGGTACGAGCAGTACTTC. Using reference TRBV7-9 and TRBJ2-7 for the parts outside the CDR3, the full variable domain is DTGVSQNPRHKITKRGQNVTFRCDPISEHNRLYWYRQTLGQGPEFLTYFQNEAQLEKSRLLSDRFSAERPKGSFSTLEIQRTEQGDSAMYLCASSLRAGYEQYFGPGTRLTVT.